A selection of T cell receptor beta chains follows, all from one sample in a study of patients and donors after allogeneic stem cell transplantation. One entry per CDR3 protein, called by TCRdb with MiXCR from the RT-PCR reads. The sample contains roughly 180,000 distinct CDR3 sequences, about 40% of which appear only once. Sequencing used blood, either unsorted or a sorted T cell fraction (not recorded which). The receptors were gathered from a human donor who was either an allogeneic HSCT recipient or a stem cell or donor lymphocyte infusion donor (not recorded which). It is not recorded whose cells these are; they may come from a transplant donor. Each CDR3 is given without its conserved first and last residue. A row's size may be missing; if present it is once, few, many or a size class.

CDR3 protein	V gene	J gene	clone size
ASSLVDKASQNTEAF	TRBV5-1	TRBJ1-1	few
SVDWTSGSSEQF	TRBV29-1	TRBJ2-1	few
SVLTGQGSTEAF	TRBV29-1	TRBJ1-1	.
ASMLDREENYGYT	TRBV12-3/TRBV12-4	TRBJ1-2	.
ASSLMFGQSITSATNEKLF	TRBV28	TRBJ1-4	.
ASSLSGSVYEQY	TRBV5-1	TRBJ2-7	few
ATGQTYEQY	TRBV2	TRBJ2-7	few
ASSPRGVTNEKLF	TRBV5-5	TRBJ1-4	.
ASRGQGSSYEQY	TRBV12-3/TRBV12-4	TRBJ2-7	.
ASSVSGGDNEQF	TRBV9	TRBJ2-1	few
ASSPTGDPMNTEAF	TRBV5-1	TRBJ1-1	.
SVERPLAGVGDTQY	TRBV29-1	TRBJ2-3	.